The clone carrying this T cell receptor beta chain has a handful of counts. Original data processing: Amplifying reference gene primers gave estimates of nucleated cell counts. Only in-frame clones appear in the TCRdb table, and some are missing; sequencing was by immunoSEQ multiplex PCR. Clone size and V and J calls were adopted from that table, with D and trimming inferred from the DNA. The sample lists some 250,000 clones, approximately 86% seen once, with less than 4% in the top ten. This sample is drawn from a study of blood T cell repertoires in COVID-19. Study-wide background: The origin of the acute and convalescent COVID-19 samples was the United States, Italy and Spain. Nucleic acid was either cDNA or gDNA, and it came from T cells, B-cell-depleted T cells, or PBMCs.

This receptor was taken from a young woman who had recovered from COVID-19. The sequenced material came from peripheral blood.

DNA of the CDR3: TGTGCCAGCTCACCAACCAGGGAACCCACTGAAGCTTTCTTT. Protein product: CASSPTREPTEAFF. The chain employs TRBV18 and TRBJ1-1, with TRBD1 as a possible D gene (5 bases). Between the trimmed V and J ends, which lost 2 bases and 4 bases, there was a span of 11 bases. Germline CDR1 reads KGHSH; CDR2 reads LQKENI. The CDR3 consists of 14 residues.